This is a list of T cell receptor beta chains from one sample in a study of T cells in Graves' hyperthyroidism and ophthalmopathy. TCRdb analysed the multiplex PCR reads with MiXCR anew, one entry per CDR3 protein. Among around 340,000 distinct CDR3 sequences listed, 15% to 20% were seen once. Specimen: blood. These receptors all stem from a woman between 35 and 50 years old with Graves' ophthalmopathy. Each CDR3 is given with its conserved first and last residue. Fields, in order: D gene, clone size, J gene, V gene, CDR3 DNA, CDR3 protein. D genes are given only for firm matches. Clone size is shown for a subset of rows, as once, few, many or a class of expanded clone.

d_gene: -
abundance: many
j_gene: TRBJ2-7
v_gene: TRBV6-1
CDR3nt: TGTGCCAGCAGTGAAATACCCCCAGGGCTCTCCTACGAGCAGTACTTC
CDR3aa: CASSEIPPGLSYEQYF

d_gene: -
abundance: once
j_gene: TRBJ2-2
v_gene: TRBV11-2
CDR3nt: TGTGCCAGCAGCTTAGTACCGAGCACCGGGGAGCTGTTTTTT
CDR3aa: CASSLVPSTGELFF

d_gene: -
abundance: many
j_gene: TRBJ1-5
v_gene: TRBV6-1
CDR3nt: TGTGCCAGCAGTGAAACAATGACAGGCTCTAGCAATCAGCCCCAGCATTTT
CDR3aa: CASSETMTGSSNQPQHF

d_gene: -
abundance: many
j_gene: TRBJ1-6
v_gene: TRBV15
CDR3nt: TGTGCCACCAGCAGAGTCTATAATTCACCCCTCCACTTT
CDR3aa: CATSRVYNSPLHF

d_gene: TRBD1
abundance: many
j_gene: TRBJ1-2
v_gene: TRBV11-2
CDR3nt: TGTGCCAGCAGCTCACCTATGCGACAGGGTCTTTATGGCTACACCTTC
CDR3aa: CASSSPMRQGLYGYTF

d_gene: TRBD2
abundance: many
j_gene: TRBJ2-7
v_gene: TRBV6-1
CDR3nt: TGTGCCACCCCGGGGAGGGACGGGTACGAGCAGTACTTC
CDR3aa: CATPGRDGYEQYF

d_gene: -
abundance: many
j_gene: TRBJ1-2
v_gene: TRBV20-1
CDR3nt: TGCAGTGCTAGTACAGGTGGTACTGGGGGCTACACCTTC
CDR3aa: CSASTGGTGGYTF

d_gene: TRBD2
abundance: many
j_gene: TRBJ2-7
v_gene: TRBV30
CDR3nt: TGTGCCTGGAAATTCGGCGGGAGGGCCTACGAGCAGTACTTC
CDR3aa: CAWKFGGRAYEQYF

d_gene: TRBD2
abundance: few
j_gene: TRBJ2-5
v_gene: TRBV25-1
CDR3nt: TGTGCCAGCAGTGAAAGTTTAGCGGGAGGCCCGAGAAAGTTGGAGACCCAGTACTTC
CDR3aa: CASSESLAGGPRKLETQYF

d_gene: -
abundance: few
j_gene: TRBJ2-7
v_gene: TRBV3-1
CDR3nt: TGTGCCAGCAGCCAAGATATGGCTAGCGACCACTACGAGCAGTACTTC
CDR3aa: CASSQDMASDHYEQYF

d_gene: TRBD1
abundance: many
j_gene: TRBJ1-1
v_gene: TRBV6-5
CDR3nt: TGTGCCAGTCGACCAGGGGACAGGACGAACACTGAAGCTTTCTTT
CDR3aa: CASRPGDRTNTEAFF

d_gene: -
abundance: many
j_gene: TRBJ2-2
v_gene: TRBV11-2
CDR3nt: TGTGCCAGCAGCTTACTGGGTCCGAGGGGGGTAAACACCGGGGAGCTGTTTTTT
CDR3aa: CASSLLGPRGVNTGELFF

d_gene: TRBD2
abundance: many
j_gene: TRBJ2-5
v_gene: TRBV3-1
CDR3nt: TGTGCCAGCAGCCGGGCTAGCGGGAGTGTGGAGACCCAGTACTTC
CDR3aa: CASSRASGSVETQYF

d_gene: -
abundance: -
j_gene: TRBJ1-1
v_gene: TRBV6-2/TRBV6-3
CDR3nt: TGTGCCACCAGCAGGGAAACTGAAGCTTACTTT
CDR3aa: CATSRETEAYF

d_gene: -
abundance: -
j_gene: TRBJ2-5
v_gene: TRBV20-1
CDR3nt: TGCAGTGCTAGTGGCAGTACGGAGACCCAGTACTTC
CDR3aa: CSASGSTETQYF

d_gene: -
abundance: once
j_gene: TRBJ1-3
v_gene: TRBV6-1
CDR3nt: TGTGCCAGCAGGGGAGCGGGGAGGGGATCTGGAAACACCATATATTTT
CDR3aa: CASRGAGRGSGNTIYF

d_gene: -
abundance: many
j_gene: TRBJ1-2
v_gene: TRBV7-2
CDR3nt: TGTGCCAGCAGTGGCCTTACTAACTATGGCTACACCTTC
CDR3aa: CASSGLTNYGYTF

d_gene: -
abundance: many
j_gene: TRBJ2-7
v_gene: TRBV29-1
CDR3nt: TGCAGCGTTGCAGGGAGCTCCTACGAGCAGTACTTC
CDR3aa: CSVAGSSYEQYF

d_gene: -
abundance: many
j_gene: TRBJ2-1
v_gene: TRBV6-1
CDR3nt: TGTGCCAGCAGCGTTTCCTGGCTATACAATGAGCAGTTCTTC
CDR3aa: CASSVSWLYNEQFF

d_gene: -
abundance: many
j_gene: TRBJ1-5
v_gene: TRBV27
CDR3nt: TGTGCCAGCAGTTTATATTCGGCAGGTTGGGCTAGCAATCAGCCCCAGCATTTT
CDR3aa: CASSLYSAGWASNQPQHF

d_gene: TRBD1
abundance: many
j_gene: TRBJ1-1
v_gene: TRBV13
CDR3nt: TGTGCCAGCAGCTTAGGCCTGGGGGGACAGGAAGCTTTCTTT
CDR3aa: CASSLGLGGQEAFF

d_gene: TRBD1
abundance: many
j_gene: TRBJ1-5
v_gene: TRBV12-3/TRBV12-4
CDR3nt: TGTGCCAGCAGTTTTTGGGTTGTAGGCAGGGGGCTAGATCAGCCCCAGCATTTT
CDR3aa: CASSFWVVGRGLDQPQHF